The present TCR beta chain was sequenced within a study of blood T cell repertoires in COVID-19. Looking at the study overall: The United States, Italy and Spain supplied acute and convalescent COVID-19 samples. In each case, the material was cDNA or gDNA derived from T cells, B-cell-depleted T cells, or PBMCs.

In the authors' workflow: Reference gene primer amplification gave estimated nucleated cell counts. TCRdb's table, derived via immunoSEQ multiplex PCR, lists solely in-frame clones and lacks some. For V, J and clone size, that table is used; D and trimming come from the DNA. The data hold over 75,000 clones, with roughly 90% observed a single time. The sequencing sample was made of peripheral blood. The receptor was derived from a human donor with active COVID-19. The donor label of this sample is uncertain.

CDR3 bases: TGTGCCAGCATCGTGACTTCGCGAGCGGGGGGGGACACAGATACGCAGTATTTT. Translating gives CASIVTSRAGGDTDTQYF. The rearrangement uses TRBV7-9 and TRBJ2-3, with 10 bases fitting TRBD2. Germline trimming cut 7 bases from V and 2 bases from J; bases unmatched to any gene: 15. Germline V gives CDR1 SEHNR, CDR2 FQNEAQ (reference sequence). CDR3 length: 18 amino acids. Supplemented by reference TRBV7-9 and TRBJ2-3, the full variable domain reads DTGVSQNPRHKITKRGQNVTFRCDPISEHNRLYWYRQTLGQGPEFLTYFQNEAQLEKSRLLSDRFSAERPKGSFSTLEIQRTEQGDSAMYLCASIVTSRAGGDTDTQYFGPGTRLTVL.